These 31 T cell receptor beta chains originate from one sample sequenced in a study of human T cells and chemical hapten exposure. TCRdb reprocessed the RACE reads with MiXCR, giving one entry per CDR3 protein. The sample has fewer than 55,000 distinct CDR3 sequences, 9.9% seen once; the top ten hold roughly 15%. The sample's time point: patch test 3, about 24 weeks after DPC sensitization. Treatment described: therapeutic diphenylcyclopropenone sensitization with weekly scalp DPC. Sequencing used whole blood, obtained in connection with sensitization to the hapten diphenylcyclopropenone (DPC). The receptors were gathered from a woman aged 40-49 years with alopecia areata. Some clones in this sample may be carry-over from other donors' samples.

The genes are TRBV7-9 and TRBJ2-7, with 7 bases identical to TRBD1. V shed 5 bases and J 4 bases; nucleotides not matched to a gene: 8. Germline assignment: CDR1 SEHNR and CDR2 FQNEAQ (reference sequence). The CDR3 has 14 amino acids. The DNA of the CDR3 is TGTGCCAGCAGCCCCGACAGGGTATTATACGAGCAGTACTTC. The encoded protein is CASSPDRVLYEQYF. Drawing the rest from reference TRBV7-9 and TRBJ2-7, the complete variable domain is DTGVSQNPRHKITKRGQNVTFRCDPISEHNRLYWYRQTLGQGPEFLTYFQNEAQLEKSRLLSDRFSAERPKGSFSTLEIQRTEQGDSAMYLCASSPDRVLYEQYFGPGTRLTVT.

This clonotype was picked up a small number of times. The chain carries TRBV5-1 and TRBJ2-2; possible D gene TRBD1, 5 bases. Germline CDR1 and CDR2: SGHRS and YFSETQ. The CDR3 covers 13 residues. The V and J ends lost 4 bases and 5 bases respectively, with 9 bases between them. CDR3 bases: TGCGCCAGCAGCCAATCAGGGACCGGGGAGCTGTTTTTT. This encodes CASSQSGTGELFF. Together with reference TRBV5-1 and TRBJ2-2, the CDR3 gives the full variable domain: KAGVTQTPRYLIKTRGQQVTLSCSPISGHRSVSWYQQTPGQGLQFLFEYFSETQRNKGNFPGRFSGRQFSNSRSEMNVSTLELGDSALYLCASSQSGTGELFFGEGSRLTVL.

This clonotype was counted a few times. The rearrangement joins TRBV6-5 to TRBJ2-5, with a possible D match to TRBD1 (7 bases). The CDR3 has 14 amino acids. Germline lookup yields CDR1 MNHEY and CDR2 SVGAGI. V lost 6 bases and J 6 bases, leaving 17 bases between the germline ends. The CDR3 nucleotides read TGTGCCAGCAGCGACAGGGCCGGGAGAAAGACCCAGTACTTC. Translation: CASSDRAGRKTQYF.

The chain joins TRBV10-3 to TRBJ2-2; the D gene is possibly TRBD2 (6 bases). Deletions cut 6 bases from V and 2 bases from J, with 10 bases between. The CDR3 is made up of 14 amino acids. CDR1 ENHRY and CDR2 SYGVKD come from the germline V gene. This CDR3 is CAIRDSGNTGELFF. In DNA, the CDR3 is TGTGCCATCAGAGATAGCGGCAACACCGGGGAGCTGTTTTTT.

This CDR3 reads CASSQAAFTEAFF. As DNA, the CDR3 is TGTGCCAGCAGCCAAGCGGCGTTCACTGAAGCTTTCTTT. V is TRBV4-2 and J is TRBJ1-1; no definite D call. The CDR3 loop spans 13 amino acids. Deletions cut 1 base from V and 4 bases from J, with 7 bases between. The germline CDR1 and CDR2 sequences are LGHNA and YNFKEQ.

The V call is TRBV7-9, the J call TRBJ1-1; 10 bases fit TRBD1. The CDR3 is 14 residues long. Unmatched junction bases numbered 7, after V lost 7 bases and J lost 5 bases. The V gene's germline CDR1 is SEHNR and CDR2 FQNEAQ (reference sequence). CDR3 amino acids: CASIRTGGSTEAFF. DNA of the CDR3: TGTGCCAGCATAAGGACAGGGGGGAGTACTGAAGCTTTCTTT.

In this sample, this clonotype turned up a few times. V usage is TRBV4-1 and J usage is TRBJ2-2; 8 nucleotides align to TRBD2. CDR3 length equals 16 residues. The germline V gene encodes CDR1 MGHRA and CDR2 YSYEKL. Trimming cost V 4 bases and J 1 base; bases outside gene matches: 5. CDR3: CASSRITSGNTGELFF. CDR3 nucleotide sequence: TGCGCCAGCAGCCGAATCACTAGCGGGAACACCGGGGAGCTGTTTTTT.

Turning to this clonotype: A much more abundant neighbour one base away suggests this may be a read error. In DNA, the CDR3 is TGTGCCAGCAGCGCCGGACAGACCTACGAGCAGTACTTC. Amino acid sequence: CASSAGQTYEQYF. This chain links TRBV7-9 with TRBJ2-7, with TRBD1 as a possible D gene (6 bases). Deletions cut 5 bases from V and 2 bases from J, with 10 bases between. The length of the CDR3 is 13 residues. Germline assignment: CDR1 SEHNR and CDR2 FQNEAQ (reference sequence).

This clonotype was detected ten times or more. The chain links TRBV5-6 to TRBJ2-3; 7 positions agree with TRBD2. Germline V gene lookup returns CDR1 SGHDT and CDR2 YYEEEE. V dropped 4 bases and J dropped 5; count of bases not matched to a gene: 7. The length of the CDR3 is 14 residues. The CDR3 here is CASSPPSGKDTQYF. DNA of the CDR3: TGTGCCAGCAGCCCTCCTAGCGGCAAAGATACGCAGTATTTT.

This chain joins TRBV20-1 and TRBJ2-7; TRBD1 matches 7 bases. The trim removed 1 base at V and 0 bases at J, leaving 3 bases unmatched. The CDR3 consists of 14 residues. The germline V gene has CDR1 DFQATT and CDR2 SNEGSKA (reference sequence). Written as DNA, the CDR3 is TGCAGTGCTAGAGCCGGGACAGTCTCCTACGAGCAGTACTTC. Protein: CSARAGTVSYEQYF.

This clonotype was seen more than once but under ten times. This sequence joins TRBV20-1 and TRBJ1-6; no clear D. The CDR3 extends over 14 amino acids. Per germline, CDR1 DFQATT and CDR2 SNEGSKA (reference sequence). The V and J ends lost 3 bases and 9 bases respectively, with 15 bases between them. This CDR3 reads CSASPPGRGSPLHF. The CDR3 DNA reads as TGCAGTGCTAGTCCCCCCGGGCGGGGTTCACCCCTCCACTTT.

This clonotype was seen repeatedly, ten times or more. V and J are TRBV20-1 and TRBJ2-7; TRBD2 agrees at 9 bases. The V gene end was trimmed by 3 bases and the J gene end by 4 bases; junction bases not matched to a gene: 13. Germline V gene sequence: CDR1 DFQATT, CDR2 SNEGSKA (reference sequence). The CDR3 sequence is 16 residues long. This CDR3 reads CSASQVRGGPAYEQYF. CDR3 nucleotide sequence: TGCAGTGCTAGTCAGGTGCGGGGGGGCCCGGCTTACGAGCAGTACTTC.

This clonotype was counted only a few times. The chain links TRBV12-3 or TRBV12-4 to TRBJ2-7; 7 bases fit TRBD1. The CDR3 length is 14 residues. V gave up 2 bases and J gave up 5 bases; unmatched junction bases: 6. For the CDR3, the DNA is TGTGCCAGCAGTTTAAAGGCAGGGGGAGACGAGCAGTACTTC. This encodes CASSLKAGGDEQYF.

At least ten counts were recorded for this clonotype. The DNA for the CDR3 is TGTGCCAGCTCAGCTACACCGGTCAAAGGCTATGGCTACACCTTC. Encoded protein: CASSATPVKGYGYTF. The V call is TRBV18, the J call TRBJ1-2; D gene uncertain. Deletions cut 5 bases from V and 4 bases from J, with 17 bases between. This CDR3 has 15 amino acids. Germline V gives CDR1 KGHSH, CDR2 LQKENI.

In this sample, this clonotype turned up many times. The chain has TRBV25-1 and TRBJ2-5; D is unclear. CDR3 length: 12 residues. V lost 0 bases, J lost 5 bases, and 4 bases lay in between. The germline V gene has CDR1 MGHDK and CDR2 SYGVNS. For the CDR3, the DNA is TGTGCCAGCAGTGAATATAAGGAGACCCAGTACTTC. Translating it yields CASSEYKETQYF. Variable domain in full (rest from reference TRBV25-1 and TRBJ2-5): EADIYQTPRYLVIGTGKKITLECSQTMGHDKMYWYQQDPGMELHLIHYSYGVNSTEKGDLSSESTVSRIRTEHFPLTLESARPSHTSQYLCASSEYKETQYFGPGTRLLVL.

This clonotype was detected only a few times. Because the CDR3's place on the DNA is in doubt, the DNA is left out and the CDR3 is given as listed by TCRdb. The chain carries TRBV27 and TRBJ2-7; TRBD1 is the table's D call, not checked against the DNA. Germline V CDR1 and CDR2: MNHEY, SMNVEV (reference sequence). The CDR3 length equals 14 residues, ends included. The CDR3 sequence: CASTLVGTGTGLYF.

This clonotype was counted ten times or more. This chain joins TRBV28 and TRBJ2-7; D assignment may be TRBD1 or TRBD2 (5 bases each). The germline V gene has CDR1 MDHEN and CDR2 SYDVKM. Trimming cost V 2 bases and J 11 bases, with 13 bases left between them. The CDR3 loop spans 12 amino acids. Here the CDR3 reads CASSLGGFDKYF. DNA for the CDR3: TGTGCCAGCAGTTTAGGGGGATTCGATAAGTACTTC.

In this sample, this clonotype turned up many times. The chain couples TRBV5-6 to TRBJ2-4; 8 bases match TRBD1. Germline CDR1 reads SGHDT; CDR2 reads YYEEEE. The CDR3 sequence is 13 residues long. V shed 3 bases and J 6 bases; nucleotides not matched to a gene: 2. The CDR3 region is CASSSGGGNIQYF. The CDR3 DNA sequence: TGTGCCAGCAGCTCAGGGGGCGGAAACATTCAGTACTTC.

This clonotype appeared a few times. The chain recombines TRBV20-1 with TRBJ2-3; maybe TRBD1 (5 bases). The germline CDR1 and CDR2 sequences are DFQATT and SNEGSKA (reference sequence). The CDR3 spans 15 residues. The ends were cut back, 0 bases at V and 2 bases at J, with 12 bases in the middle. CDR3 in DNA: TGCAGTGCTAGAGATCTGGGGCAAGCCACAGATACGCAGTATTTT. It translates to CSARDLGQATDTQYF.

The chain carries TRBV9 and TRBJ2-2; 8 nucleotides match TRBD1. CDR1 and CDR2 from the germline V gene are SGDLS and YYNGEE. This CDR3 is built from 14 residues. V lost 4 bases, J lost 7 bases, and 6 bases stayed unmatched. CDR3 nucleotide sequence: TGTGCCAGCAGCCCCGGACAGGGTGTCGGGGAGCTGTTTTTT. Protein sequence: CASSPGQGVGELFF.

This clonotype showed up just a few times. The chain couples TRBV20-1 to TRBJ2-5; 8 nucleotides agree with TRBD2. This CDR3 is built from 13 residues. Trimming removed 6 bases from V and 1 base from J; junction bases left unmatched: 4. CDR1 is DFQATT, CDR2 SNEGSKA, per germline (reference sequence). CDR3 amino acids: CSAPGLVQETQYF. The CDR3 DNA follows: TGCAGTGCCCCGGGACTAGTCCAAGAGACCCAGTACTTC.

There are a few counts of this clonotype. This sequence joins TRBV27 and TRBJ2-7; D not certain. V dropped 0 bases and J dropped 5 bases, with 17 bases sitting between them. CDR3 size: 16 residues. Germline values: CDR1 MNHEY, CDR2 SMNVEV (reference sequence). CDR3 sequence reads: CASSLSIGAASNEQYF. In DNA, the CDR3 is TGTGCCAGCAGTTTATCGATCGGCGCCGCGAGCAACGAGCAGTACTTC.

As DNA, the CDR3 is TGCAGTGCTAGAGAATGGGGAAACACCATATATTTT. Amino acids: CSAREWGNTIYF. The chain recombines TRBV20-1 with TRBJ1-3; no reliable D call. This CDR3 has 12 residues. V was shortened by 0 bases and J by 4 bases, with 4 bases between the two germline ends. The germline CDR1 and CDR2 sequences are DFQATT and SNEGSKA (reference sequence).

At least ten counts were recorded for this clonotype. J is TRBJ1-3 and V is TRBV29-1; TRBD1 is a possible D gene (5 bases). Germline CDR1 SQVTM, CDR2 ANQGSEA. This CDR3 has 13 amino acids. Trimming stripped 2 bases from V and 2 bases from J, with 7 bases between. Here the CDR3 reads CSVELGAGNTIYF. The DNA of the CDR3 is TGCAGCGTTGAACTGGGGGCTGGAAACACCATATATTTT. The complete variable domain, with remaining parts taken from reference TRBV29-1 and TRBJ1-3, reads SAVISQKPSRDICQRGTSLTIQCQVDSQVTMMFWYRQQPGQSLTLIATANQGSEATYESGFVIDKFPISRPNLTFSTLTVSNMSPEDSSIYLCSVELGAGNTIYFGEGSWLTVV.

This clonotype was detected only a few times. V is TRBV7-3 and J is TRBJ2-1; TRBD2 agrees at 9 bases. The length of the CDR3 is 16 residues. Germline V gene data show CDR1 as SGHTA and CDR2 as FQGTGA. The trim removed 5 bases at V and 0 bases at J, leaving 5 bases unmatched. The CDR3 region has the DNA TGTGCCAGCAGCGTTAGCGGGGGCTCCTCCTACAATGAGCAGTTCTTC. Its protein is CASSVSGGSSYNEQFF.

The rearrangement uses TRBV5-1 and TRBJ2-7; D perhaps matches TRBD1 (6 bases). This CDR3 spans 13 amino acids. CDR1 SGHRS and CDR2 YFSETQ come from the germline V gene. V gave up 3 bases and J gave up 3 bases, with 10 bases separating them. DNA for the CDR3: TGCGCCAGCAGCTCACCGGGACACTACGAGCAGTACTTC. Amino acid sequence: CASSSPGHYEQYF.

CDR3 sequence (DNA): TGTGCCAGCAGTGTCGGCATAGGGACTAACACTGAAGCTTTCTTT. It specifies CASSVGIGTNTEAFF. V gene TRBV2 combines with J gene TRBJ1-1; TRBD1 might be the D (5 bases). CDR1 and CDR2 from the germline V gene are SNHLY and FYNNEI. With 4 bases removed from V and 2 bases from J, the gap between germline ends came to 14 bases. This CDR3 is built from 15 residues.

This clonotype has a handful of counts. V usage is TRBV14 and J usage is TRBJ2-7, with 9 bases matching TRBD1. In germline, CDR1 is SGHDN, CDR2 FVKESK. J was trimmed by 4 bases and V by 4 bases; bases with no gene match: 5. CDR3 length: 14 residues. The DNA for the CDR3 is TGTGCCAGCAGCCGGGGACAGGGTAAATACGAGCAGTACTTC. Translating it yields CASSRGQGKYEQYF.

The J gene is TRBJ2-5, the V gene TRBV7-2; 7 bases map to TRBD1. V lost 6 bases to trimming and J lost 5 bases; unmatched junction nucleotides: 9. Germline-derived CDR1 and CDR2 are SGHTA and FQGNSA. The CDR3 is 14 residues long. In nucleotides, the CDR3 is TGTGCCAGCAGTTCCTCCGGCAGGGGGGAGACCCAGTACTTC. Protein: CASSSSGRGETQYF.

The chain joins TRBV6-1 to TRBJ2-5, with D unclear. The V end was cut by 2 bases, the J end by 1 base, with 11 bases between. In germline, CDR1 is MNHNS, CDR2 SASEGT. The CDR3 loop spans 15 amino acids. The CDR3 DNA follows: TGTGCCAGCAGTGAAATGTTCGGCAGCCAAGAGACCCAGTACTTC. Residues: CASSEMFGSQETQYF.

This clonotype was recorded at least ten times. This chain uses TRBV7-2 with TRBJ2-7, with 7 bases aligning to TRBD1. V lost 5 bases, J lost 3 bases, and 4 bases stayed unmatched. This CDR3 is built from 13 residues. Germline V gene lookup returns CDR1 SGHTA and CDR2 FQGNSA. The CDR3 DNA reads TGTGCCAGCAGCACAGGACAGGTCTACGAGCAGTACTTC. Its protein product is CASSTGQVYEQYF.